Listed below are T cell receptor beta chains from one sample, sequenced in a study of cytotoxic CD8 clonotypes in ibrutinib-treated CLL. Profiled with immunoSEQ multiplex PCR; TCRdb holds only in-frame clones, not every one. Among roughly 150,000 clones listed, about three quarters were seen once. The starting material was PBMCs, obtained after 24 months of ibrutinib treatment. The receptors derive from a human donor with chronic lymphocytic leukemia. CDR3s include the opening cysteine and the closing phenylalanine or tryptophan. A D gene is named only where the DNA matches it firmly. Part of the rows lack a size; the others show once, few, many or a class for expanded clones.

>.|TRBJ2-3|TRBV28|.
TGTGCCAGCAGTTCCCAGGGTCGACGTCCAGATACGCAGTATTTT
CASSSQGRRPDTQYF
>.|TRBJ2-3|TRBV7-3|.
TGTGCCAGCAGCACATGGGCTAGGCTGGGAGATACGCAGTATTTT
CASSTWARLGDTQYF
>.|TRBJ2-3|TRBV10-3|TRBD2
TGTGCCATGGGGCGGGGGGCGACAGATACGCAGTATTTT
CAMGRGATDTQYF
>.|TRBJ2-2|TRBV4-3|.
TGCGCCAGCGGGAGGTGGGAGAGCCCTACGAGGGCCGGGGAGCTGTTTTTT
CASGRWESPTRAGELFF
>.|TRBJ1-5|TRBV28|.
TGTGCCAGCAGTTTAGTTGGTCAGAAACGGCCCCAGCATTTT
CASSLVGQKRPQHF
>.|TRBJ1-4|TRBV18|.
TGTGCCAGCTCAACCAGAAACAATGAAAAACTGTTTTTT
CASSTRNNEKLFF
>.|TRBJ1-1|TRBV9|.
TGTGCCAGCAGCTCACACTTGACAGATGAAGCTTTCTTT
CASSSHLTDEAFF
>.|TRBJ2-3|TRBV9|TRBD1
TGTGCCAGCAGCGTGGTCAGGGGGGCAGGGGGCGGCACAGATACGCAGTATTTT
CASSVVRGAGGGTDTQYF
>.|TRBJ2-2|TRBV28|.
TGTGCCAGCACCCCCTCATTGCGGTTCTCCAGCTCGGTTTTT
CASTPSLRFSSSVF
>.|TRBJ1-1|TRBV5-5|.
TGTGCCAGCAGGCCGGGCCAGAACACTGAAGCTTTCTTT
CASRPGQNTEAFF
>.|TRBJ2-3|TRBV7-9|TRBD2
TGTGCCAGCAGCCCCAGGGGCGGGGGGCAGACAGATACGCAGTATTTT
CASSPRGGGQTDTQYF
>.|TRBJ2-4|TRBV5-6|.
TGTGCCAGCAGCTCAAGGACAGATCTAGCCAAAAACATTCAGTACTTC
CASSSRTDLAKNIQYF
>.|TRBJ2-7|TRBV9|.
TGTGCCAGCAGCCCCTGGGGGGCCAACTCCTACGAGCAGTACTTC
CASSPWGANSYEQYF
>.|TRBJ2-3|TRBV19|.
TGTGCCAGTAGTCCTCGCCCGGGACTCCTCACAGATACGCAGTATTTT
CASSPRPGLLTDTQYF
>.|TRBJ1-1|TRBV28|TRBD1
TGTGCCAGCAGTACCCTCGGACAGGGCTACACTGAAGCTTTCTTT
CASSTLGQGYTEAFF
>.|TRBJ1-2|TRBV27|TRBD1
TGTGCCAGCAGCAGGGGAGGGACAGGGTCAGGGGGCTACACCTTC
CASSRGGTGSGGYTF
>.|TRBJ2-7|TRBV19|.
TGTGCCAGTAGTACCCACGGCGGGACAGTCGCCTACGAGCAGTACTTC
CASSTHGGTVAYEQYF
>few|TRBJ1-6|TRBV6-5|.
TGTGCCACATCCCGGGCCGCCAATTCACCCCTCCACTTT
CATSRAANSPLHF
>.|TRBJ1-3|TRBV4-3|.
TGCGCCAGCAGCCAAGAGGACAGACGAAACACCATATATTTT
CASSQEDRRNTIYF
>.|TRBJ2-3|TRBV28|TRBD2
TGTGCCACCCTTAATAGCGGGAGGTTGCCAGATACGCAGTATTTT
CATLNSGRLPDTQYF
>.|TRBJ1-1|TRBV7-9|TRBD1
TGTGCCAGCAGCTGGGGACAGGACACTGAAGCTTTCTTT
CASSWGQDTEAFF
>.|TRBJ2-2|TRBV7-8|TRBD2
TGTGCCAGCAGCCCCCCGGGACTAGCGGGAGTGTCCGGGGAGCTGTTTTTT
CASSPPGLAGVSGELFF
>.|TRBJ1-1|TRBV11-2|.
TGTGCCAGCAGCCGGGACGGCACTGAAGCTTTCTTT
CASSRDGTEAFF
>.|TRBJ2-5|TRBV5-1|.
TGCGCCAGCAGCTTGGTGACAGGCCACCAAGAGACCCAGTACTTC
CASSLVTGHQETQYF
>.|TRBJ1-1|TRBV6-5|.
TGTGCCAGCAGTTACCAGGAGGACACTGAAGCTTTCTTT
CASSYQEDTEAFF
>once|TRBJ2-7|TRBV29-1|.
TGCAGCGGGGGAACTACCGCCGAGCAGTACTTC
CSGGTTAEQYF
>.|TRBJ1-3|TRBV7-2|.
TGTGCCAGCAGCTCGGTGGGGGGAAACACCATATATTTT
CASSSVGGNTIYF